This T cell receptor beta chain was obtained from a study of cytomegalovirus exposure and HLA in healthy donors. On the study more broadly: The approximately 120 validation repertoires were produced on the same platform as the 550 to 700 repertoires of the first cohort. This was reported in a later analysis.

Profiled with immunoSEQ multiplex PCR; TCRdb holds only in-frame clones, not every one. The sample yields 120,000 to 150,000 clones, around 85% seen once. Separate from the roughly 720-subject first cohort, the approximately 130-subject validation cohort was the one that the donors belonged to. Concerning this clone: Its target is unknown.

Study findings and constraints: Listed as cytomegalovirus-associated were 164 TCR beta chains. Clusters of TCRs from the first cohort tended to co-occur in the 120 or so validation repertoires (as a later analysis found).

V gave up 4 bases and J gave up 11 bases; unmatched junction bases: 7. Germline assignment: CDR1 MNHEY and CDR2 SMNVEV (reference sequence). The CDR3 runs 12 residues. The chain couples TRBV27 to TRBJ1-2; 7 bases agree with TRBD1. Sequences were obtained from PBMCs. This TCR was recovered from a man in his late teens or twenties in good health and CMV-seronegative. The CDR3 spells CASSWDGQEYTF. The CDR3 DNA follows: TGTGCCAGCAGTTGGGACGGACAGGAATACACCTTC.